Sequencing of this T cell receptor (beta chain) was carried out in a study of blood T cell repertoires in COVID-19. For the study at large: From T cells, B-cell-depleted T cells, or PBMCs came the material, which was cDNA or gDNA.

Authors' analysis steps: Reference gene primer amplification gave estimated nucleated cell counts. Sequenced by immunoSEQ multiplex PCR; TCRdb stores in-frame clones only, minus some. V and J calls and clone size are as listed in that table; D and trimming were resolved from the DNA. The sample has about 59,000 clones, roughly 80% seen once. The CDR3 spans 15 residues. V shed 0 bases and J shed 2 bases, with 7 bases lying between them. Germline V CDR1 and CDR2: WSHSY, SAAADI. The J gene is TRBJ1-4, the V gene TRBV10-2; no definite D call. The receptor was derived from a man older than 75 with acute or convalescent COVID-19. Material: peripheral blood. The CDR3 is CASSESTLTNEKLFF. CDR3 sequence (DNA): TGCGCCAGCAGTGAGTCGACACTCACTAATGAAAAACTGTTTTTT.